Shown below are 21 T cell receptor beta chains from a single sample sequenced in a study of T cells in Graves' hyperthyroidism and ophthalmopathy. TCR beta CDR3 regions were amplified from RNA transcripts. The HTBI set primed first-round TCR CDR3 RT-PCR. TCRdb ran MiXCR on the multiplex PCR reads and lists one entry per CDR3 protein. The table lists a few hundred thousand distinct CDR3 sequences, approximately 16% of them singletons, with about 56% in the top ten. Sequenced material: blood. The receptors shown here come from a woman between 50 and 59 years old with Graves' hyperthyroidism.

This clonotype was recorded at least ten times. The chain combines TRBV20-1 with TRBJ2-7; 12 bases match TRBD2. Germline-derived CDR1 and CDR2 are DFQATT and SNEGSKA (reference sequence). The CDR3 sequence is 14 residues long. The junction had 7 bases not matched to a gene; V was cut back by 6 bases and J by 4 bases. CDR3 in amino acids: CSAPTSGSPYEQYF. CDR3 DNA: TGCAGTGCCCCGACTAGCGGGAGTCCGTACGAGCAGTACTTC.

The chain links TRBV6-5 to TRBJ2-7, with D perhaps given as TRBD1 or TRBD2 (5 bases each). The germline V gene has CDR1 MNHEY and CDR2 SVGAGI. The V end was cut by 1 base, the J end by 7 bases, with 23 bases between. The CDR3 sequence is 17 residues long. The CDR3 loop reads CASSYFGAQNTYTEQYF. The CDR3 DNA reads TGTGCCAGCAGTTACTTCGGGGCTCAAAATACATATACAGAGCAGTACTTC.

The rearrangement uses TRBV10-2 and TRBJ1-5; TRBD1 matches at 7 bases. The CDR3 spans 15 residues. Germline V gene sequence: CDR1 WSHSY, CDR2 SAAADI. Trimming cost V 6 bases and J 4 bases; bases outside gene matches: 9. The CDR3 DNA sequence: TGCGCCAGCAGGGGACAGACCCTGGCAAATCAGCCCCAGCATTTT. Its translation: CASRGQTLANQPQHF.

For this clonotype: One end of the junction is discordant with germline, which a read error may explain. The rearrangement joins TRBV24-1 to TRBJ2-3; D is undetermined. The CDR3 extends over 13 amino acids. Per the germline V gene, CDR1 is KGHDR and CDR2 is SFDVKD. CDR3 sequence reads: CVTSDPLTDTQYF. CDR3 sequence (DNA): TGTGTCACCAGTGACCCCCTCACAGATACGCAGTATTTT.

This clonotype was found a few times. This clone may be a read error of a much larger clone one base away. The chain is built from TRBV12-3 or TRBV12-4 and TRBJ2-5; D call uncertain. The CDR3 spans 14 residues. V gave up 5 bases and J gave up 5 bases, with 15 bases separating them. The CDR3 reads CASSPPAEKETQYF. CDR3 sequence (DNA): TGTGCCAGCAGTCCCCCGGCGGAGAAGGAGACCCAGTACTTC.

The rearrangement joins TRBV7-9 to TRBJ2-3, with D perhaps matching TRBD1 (6 bases). The germline V gene has CDR1 SEHNR and CDR2 FQNEAQ (reference sequence). CDR3 size: 14 residues. V was clipped by 4 bases and J by 4 bases, with 12 bases between them. CDR3 coding DNA: TGTGCCAGCAGCTGGAACAGGGAACCAGATACGCAGTATTTT. This translates into CASSWNREPDTQYF.

In this sample, this clonotype turned up a few times. This chain connects TRBV14 to TRBJ2-5; no clear D. CDR1 and CDR2 (germline): SGHDN, FVKESK. This CDR3 comprises 11 residues. Trimming shortened V by 1 base and J by 6 bases, and 3 bases separated the two germline ends. The CDR3 loop is CASSQGKTQYF. The CDR3, as DNA: TGTGCCAGCAGCCAAGGGAAGACCCAGTACTTC.

This clonotype was seen repeatedly, ten times or more. The chain has TRBV10-3 and TRBJ2-7, with TRBD1 as a possible D gene (5 bases). V was cut by 6 bases and J by 4 bases, with 13 bases left in between. CDR1 is ENHRY and CDR2 is SYGVKD in the germline V gene. The CDR3 sequence is 13 residues long. CDR3 in DNA: TGTGCCATCAGCGACCTTACAGGATACGAGCAGTACTTC. It yields the protein CAISDLTGYEQYF.

The V gene is TRBV19, the J gene TRBJ1-2, with TRBD1 identical over 7 bases. Losses at the gene ends were 7 bases for V and 0 bases for J; bases not matched to a gene: 8. In germline, CDR1 is LNHDA, CDR2 SQIVND (reference sequence). This CDR3 has 15 amino acids. The CDR3 DNA sequence: TGTGCCAGTATCCCTCGGGACAGAACTAACTATGGCTACACCTTC. It is translated as CASIPRDRTNYGYTF.

This clonotype was counted only a few times. The chain combines TRBV5-1 with TRBJ2-2; possibly TRBD1 for D (5 bases). Germline lookup yields CDR1 SGHRS and CDR2 YFSETQ. Trimming pared 0 bases from V and 1 base from J, leaving 10 bases between. This CDR3 has 16 amino acids. This chain's CDR3 is CASSLEGRENTGELFF. CDR3 coding DNA: TGCGCCAGCAGCTTGGAGGGCAGGGAGAACACCGGGGAGCTGTTTTTT. The full variable domain, its missing parts supplied by reference TRBV5-1 and TRBJ2-2, is KAGVTQTPRYLIKTRGQQVTLSCSPISGHRSVSWYQQTPGQGLQFLFEYFSETQRNKGNFPGRFSGRQFSNSRSEMNVSTLELGDSALYLCASSLEGRENTGELFFGEGSRLTVL.

J is TRBJ2-3 and V is TRBV29-1; 13 bases are shared with TRBD2. After removal of 3 bases from V and 3 bases from J, the junction contained 3 bases not matched to a gene. CDR3 length: 15 residues. CDR1 is SQVTM and CDR2 is ANQGSEA in the germline V gene. The CDR3: CSVEGTSGITDTQYF. The CDR3 DNA reads as TGCAGCGTTGAGGGGACTAGCGGGATAACAGATACGCAGTATTTT.

This clonotype came up many times. The gene calls are TRBV20-1 and TRBJ2-7, with D perhaps TRBD1 (5 bases). This CDR3 region has 14 residues. V shed 5 bases and J shed 2 bases, with 16 bases lying between them. Germline loops: CDR1 DFQATT, CDR2 SNEGSKA (reference sequence). Here the CDR3 reads CSALQVWETYEQYF. Written as DNA, the CDR3 is TGCAGTGCTCTACAGGTTTGGGAAACCTACGAGCAGTACTTC.

This sequence joins TRBV20-1 and TRBJ1-5; D unresolved. The CDR3 is 14 amino acids. Germline V lookup: CDR1 DFQATT, CDR2 SNEGSKA (reference sequence). V lost 3 bases, J lost 1 base, and 10 bases lay in between. CDR3 nucleotide sequence: TGCAGTGCTAGTTCGCCCGGGAGCAATCAGCCCCAGCATTTT. Protein: CSASSPGSNQPQHF.

The genes are TRBV18 and TRBJ1-2; TRBD1 aligns across 7 bases. The germline V gene has CDR1 KGHSH and CDR2 LQKENI. The junction had 7 bases not matched to a gene; V was cut back by 3 bases and J by 0 bases. The CDR3 sequence is 16 residues long. The CDR3: CASSPNSGQPNYGYTF. The DNA for the CDR3 is TGTGCCAGCTCACCGAATTCGGGACAGCCTAACTATGGCTACACCTTC.

This clonotype was seen at least ten times. The chain is built from TRBV11-3 and TRBJ1-1; D is possibly TRBD1 (5 bases). CDR3 length: 14 amino acids. Trimming took 5 bases from V and 3 from J, leaving 13 bases between them. Germline CDR1 reads SGHNT; CDR2 reads YENEEA. The CDR3 bases are TGTGCCAGCAGCCTCCTGGGAGGGGACACTGAAGCTTTCTTT. Protein sequence: CASSLLGGDTEAFF.

In the case of this clonotype: A read error is possible here, since a much larger clone lies one base away. V usage is TRBV11-2 and J usage is TRBJ2-3, with D unresolved. The J call is in doubt because the DNA end fits TRBJ1-5 better. Germline CDR1 reads SGHAT; CDR2 reads FQNNGV. The CDR3 covers 19 residues. For the CDR3, the DNA is TGTGCCAGCAGCTTAGCCCTAAGACTAGCGGGAGGGAGCACAGATACGCAGCATTTT. Its protein product is CASSLALRLAGGSTDTQHF.

This clonotype was counted at least ten times. This rearrangement joins TRBV6-1 to TRBJ2-3; the D gene is possibly TRBD1 (6 bases). V lost 6 bases, J lost 0 bases, and 13 bases lay in between. The CDR3 sequence is 15 residues long. Germline V gives CDR1 MNHNS, CDR2 SASEGT. CDR3 coding DNA: TGTGCCAGCAGCATCAACAGGGAGAGCACAGATACGCAGTATTTT. It is translated as CASSINRESTDTQYF.

This chain joins TRBV3-1 and TRBJ2-1; D may be TRBD2 (7 bases). The germline CDR1 and CDR2 sequences are LGHDT and YNNKEL (reference sequence). The CDR3 consists of 16 residues. V lost 2 bases and J lost 7, with 18 bases in between. The CDR3 DNA follows: TGTGCCAGCAGCCAACCGGGGGCGGGAGTAGGAAATGAGCAGTTCTTC. Translated, it gives CASSQPGAGVGNEQFF.

This clonotype was picked up a small number of times. The V and J genes are TRBV10-3 and TRBJ2-3, with D tentatively TRBD1 (5 bases). V lost 6 bases and J 5 bases, leaving 9 bases between the germline ends. The CDR3 has 12 amino acids. CDR1 is ENHRY and CDR2 is SYGVKD in the germline V gene. The CDR3 bases are TGTGCCATCAGCGGTAGGGGAGATACGCAGTATTTT. Translation: CAISGRGDTQYF.

This clonotype was counted only a few times. The chain combines TRBV2 with TRBJ2-7; no definite D call. This CDR3 spans 11 amino acids. Germline assignment: CDR1 SNHLY and CDR2 FYNNEI. The V end was cut by 3 bases, the J end by 6 bases, with 6 bases between. CDR3 protein: CASSEIGEQYF. For the CDR3, the DNA is TGTGCCAGCAGTGAGATCGGCGAGCAGTACTTC. The variable domain in full, with the rest retrieved from reference TRBV2 and TRBJ2-7, is EPEVTQTPSHQVTQMGQEVILRCVPISNHLYFYWYRQILGQKVEFLVSFYNNEISEKSEIFDDQFSVERPDGSNFTLKIRSTKLEDSAMYFCASSEIGEQYFGPGTRLTVT.

This clonotype turned up a few times. The chain links TRBV20-1 to TRBJ1-2; D is undetermined. The germline gives CDR1 DFQATT, CDR2 SNEGSKA (reference sequence). This CDR3 region has 14 residues. Trimming cost V 2 bases and J 3 bases, with 13 bases left between them. The CDR3 DNA sequence: TGCAGTGCTAGACCTGAGGGTTTGGACTATGGCTACACCTTC. This gives the protein CSARPEGLDYGYTF.